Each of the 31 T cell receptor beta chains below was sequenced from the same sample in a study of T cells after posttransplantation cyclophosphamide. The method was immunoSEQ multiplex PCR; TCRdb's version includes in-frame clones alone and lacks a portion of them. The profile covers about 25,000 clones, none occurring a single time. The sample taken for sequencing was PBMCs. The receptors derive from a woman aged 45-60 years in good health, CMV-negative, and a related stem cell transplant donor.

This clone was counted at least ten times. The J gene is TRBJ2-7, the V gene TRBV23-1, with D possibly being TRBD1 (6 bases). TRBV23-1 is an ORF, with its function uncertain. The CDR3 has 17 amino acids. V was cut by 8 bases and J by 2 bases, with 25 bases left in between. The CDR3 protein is CASAGNRDSTRTYEQYF. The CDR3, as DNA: TGCGCCAGCGCAGGAAACAGGGATAGTACTAGGACCTACGAGCAGTACTTC.

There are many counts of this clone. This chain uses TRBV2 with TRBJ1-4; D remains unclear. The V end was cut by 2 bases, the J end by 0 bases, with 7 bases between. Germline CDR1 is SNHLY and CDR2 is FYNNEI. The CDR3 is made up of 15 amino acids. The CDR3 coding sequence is TGTGCCAGCAGTGAACACGGGGCAACTAATGAAAAACTGTTTTTT. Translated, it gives CASSEHGATNEKLFF.

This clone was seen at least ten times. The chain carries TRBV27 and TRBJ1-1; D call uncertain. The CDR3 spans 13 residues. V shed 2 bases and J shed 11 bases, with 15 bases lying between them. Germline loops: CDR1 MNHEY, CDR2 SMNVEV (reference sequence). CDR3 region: CASSLRRTVEAFF. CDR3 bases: TGTGCCAGCAGTTTACGAAGGACTGTTGAGGCTTTCTTT.

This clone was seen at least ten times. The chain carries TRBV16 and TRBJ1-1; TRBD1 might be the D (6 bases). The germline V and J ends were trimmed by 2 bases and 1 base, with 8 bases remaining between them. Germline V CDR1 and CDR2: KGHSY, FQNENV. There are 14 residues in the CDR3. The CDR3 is CASSQRGQNTEAFF. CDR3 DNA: TGTGCCAGCAGCCAACGGGGACAGAACACTGAAGCTTTCTTT.

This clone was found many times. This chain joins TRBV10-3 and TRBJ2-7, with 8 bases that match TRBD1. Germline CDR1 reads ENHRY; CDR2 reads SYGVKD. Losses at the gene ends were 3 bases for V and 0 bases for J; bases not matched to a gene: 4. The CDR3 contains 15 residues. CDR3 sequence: CAISEQGTGSYEQYF. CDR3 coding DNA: TGTGCCATCAGTGAACAAGGGACAGGCTCCTACGAGCAGTACTTC.

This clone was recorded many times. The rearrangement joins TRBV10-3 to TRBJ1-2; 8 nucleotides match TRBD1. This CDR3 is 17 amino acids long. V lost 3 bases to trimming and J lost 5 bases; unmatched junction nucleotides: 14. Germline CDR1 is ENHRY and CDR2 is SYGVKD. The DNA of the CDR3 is TGTGCCATCAGTGATGTTATAGGACAGGGAGGAGGGTATGGCTACACCTTC. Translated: CAISDVIGQGGGYGYTF.

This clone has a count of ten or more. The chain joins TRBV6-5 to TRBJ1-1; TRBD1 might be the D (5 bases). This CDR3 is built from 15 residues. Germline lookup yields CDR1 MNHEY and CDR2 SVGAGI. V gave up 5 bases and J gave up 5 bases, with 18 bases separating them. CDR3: CASSPWGREVTEAFF. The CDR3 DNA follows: TGTGCCAGCAGTCCATGGGGCAGGGAGGTGACTGAAGCTTTCTTT.

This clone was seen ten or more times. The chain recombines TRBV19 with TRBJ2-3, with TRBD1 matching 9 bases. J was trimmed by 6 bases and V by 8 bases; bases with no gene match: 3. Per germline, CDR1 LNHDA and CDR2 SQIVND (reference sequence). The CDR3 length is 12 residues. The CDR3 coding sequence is TGTGCCAGTGGACAGGGGACCGATACGCAGTATTTT. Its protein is CASGQGTDTQYF. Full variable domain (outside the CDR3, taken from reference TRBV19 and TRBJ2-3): DGGITQSPKYLFRKEGQNVTLSCEQNLNHDAMYWYRQDPGQGLRLIYYSQIVNDFQKGDIAEGYSVSREKKESFPLTVTSAQKNPTAFYLCASGQGTDTQYFGPGTRLTVL.

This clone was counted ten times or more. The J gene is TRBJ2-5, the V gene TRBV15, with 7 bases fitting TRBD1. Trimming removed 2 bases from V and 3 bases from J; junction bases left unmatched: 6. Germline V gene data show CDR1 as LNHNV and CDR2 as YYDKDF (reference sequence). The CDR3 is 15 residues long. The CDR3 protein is CATSRTDRVEETQYF. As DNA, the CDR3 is TGTGCCACCAGCAGAACAGACAGGGTAGAAGAGACCCAGTACTTC.

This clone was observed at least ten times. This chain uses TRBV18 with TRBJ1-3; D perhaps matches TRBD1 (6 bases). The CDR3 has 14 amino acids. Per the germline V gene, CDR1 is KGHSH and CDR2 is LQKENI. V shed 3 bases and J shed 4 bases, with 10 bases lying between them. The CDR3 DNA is TGTGCCAGCTCACCGGACAGACAGGGAAACACCATATATTTT. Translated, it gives CASSPDRQGNTIYF.

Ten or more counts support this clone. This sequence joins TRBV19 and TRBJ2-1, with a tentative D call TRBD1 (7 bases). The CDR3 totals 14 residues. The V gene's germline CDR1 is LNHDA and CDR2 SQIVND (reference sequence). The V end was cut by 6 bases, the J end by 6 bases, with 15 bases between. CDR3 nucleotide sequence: TGTGCCAGTAGCCTCAGGGGGGCCATCAATGAGCAGTTCTTC. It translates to CASSLRGAINEQFF.

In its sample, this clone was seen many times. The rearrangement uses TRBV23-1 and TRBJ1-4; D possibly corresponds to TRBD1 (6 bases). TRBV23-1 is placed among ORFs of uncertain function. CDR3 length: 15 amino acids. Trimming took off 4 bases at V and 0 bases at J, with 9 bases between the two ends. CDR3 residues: CASSRRTATNEKLFF. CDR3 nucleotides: TGCGCCAGCAGTCGCCGGACAGCAACTAATGAAAAACTGTTTTTT.

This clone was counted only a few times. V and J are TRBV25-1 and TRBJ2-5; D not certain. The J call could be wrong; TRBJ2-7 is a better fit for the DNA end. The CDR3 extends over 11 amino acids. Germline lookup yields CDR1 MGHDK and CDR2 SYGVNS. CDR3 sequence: CASRVGYEQYF. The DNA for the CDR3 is TGTGCCAGCAGAGTTGGTTACGAGCAGTACTTC.

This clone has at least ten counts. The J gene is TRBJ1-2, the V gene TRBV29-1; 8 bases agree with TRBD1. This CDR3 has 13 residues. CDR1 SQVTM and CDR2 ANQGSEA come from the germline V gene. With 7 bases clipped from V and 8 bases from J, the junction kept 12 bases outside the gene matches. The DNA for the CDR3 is TGCAGCGACCAGGGACAGGCCTCGTGGGGCTACACCTTC. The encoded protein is CSDQGQASWGYTF.

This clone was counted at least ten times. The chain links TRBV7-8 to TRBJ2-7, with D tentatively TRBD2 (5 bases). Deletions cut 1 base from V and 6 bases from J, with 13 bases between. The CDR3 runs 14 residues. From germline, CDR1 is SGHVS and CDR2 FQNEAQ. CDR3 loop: CASSLVKAGSEQYF. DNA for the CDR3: TGTGCCAGCAGCTTAGTCAAGGCGGGCAGCGAGCAGTACTTC.

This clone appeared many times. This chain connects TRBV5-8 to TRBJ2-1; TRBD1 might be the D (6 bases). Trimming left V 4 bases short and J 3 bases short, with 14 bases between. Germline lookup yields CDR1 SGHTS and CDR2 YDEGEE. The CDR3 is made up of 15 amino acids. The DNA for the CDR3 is TGTGCCAGCAGCGACTCCAGGGGCTTCTACAATGAGCAGTTCTTC. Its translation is CASSDSRGFYNEQFF.

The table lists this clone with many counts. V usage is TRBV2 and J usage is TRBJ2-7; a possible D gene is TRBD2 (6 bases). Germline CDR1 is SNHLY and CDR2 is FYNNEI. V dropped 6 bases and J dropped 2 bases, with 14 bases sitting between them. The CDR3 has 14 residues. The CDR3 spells CASSMEGPTYEQYF. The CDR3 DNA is TGTGCCAGCAGCATGGAGGGGCCCACCTACGAGCAGTACTTC.

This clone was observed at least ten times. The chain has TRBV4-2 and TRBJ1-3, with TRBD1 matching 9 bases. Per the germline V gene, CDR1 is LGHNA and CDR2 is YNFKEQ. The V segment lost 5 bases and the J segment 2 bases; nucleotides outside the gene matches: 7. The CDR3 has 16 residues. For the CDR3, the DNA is TGTGCCAGCAGCTACGAGACAGGGGGTGCTGGAAACACCATATATTTT. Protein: CASSYETGGAGNTIYF.

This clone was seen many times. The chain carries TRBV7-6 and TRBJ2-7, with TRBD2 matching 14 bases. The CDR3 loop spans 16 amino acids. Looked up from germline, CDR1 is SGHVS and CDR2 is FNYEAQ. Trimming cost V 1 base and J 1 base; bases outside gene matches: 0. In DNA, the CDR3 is TGTGCCAGCAGCTTAGGGACTAGCGGGGGGTCCTACGAGCAGTACTTC. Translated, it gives CASSLGTSGGSYEQYF.

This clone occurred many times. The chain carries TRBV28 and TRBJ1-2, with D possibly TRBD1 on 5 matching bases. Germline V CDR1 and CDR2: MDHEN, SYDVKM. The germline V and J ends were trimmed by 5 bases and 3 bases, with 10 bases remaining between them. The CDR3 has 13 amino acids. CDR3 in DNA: TGTGCCAGCAGTCCGCAGGGATACTATGGCTACACCTTC. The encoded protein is CASSPQGYYGYTF.

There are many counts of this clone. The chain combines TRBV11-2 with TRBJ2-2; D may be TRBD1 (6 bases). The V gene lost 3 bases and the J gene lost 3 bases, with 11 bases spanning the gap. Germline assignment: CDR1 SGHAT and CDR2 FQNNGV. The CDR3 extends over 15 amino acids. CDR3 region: CASSLGQGYTGELFF. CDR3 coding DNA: TGTGCCAGCAGCTTGGGCCAGGGGTACACCGGGGAGCTGTTTTTT.

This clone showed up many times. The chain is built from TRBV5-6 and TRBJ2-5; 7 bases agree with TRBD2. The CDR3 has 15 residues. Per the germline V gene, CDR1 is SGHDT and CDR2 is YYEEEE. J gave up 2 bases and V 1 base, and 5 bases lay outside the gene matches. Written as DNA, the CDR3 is TGTGCCAGCAGCTTGTTTTGGGGGGGTCAAGAGACCCAGTACTTC. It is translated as CASSLFWGGQETQYF.

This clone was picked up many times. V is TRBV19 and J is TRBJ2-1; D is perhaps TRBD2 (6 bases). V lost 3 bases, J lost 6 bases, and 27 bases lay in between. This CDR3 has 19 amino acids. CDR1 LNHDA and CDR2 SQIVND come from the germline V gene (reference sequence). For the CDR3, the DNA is TGTGCCAGTAGTATCCCGTCCTCAGCGGGCGGGGAGAAAGGCAATGAGCAGTTCTTC. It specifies CASSIPSSAGGEKGNEQFF.

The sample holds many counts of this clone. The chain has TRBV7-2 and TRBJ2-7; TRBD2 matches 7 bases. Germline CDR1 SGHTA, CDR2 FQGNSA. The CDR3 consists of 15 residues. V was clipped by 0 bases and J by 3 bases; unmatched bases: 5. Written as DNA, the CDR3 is TGTGCCAGCAGCTTAGCGGGGACTACTAGCTACGAGCAGTACTTC. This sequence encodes CASSLAGTTSYEQYF. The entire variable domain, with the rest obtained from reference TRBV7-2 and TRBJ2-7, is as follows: GAGVSQSPSNKVTEKGKDVELRCDPISGHTALYWYRQSLGQGLEFLIYFQGNSAPDKSGLPSDRFSAERTGGSVSTLTIQRTQQEDSAVYLCASSLAGTTSYEQYFGPGTRLTVT.

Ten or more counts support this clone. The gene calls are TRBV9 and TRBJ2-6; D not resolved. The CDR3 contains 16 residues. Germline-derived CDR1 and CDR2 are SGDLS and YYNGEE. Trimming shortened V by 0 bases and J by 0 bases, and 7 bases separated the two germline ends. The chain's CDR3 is CASSVGQVSGANVLTF. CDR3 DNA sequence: TGTGCCAGCAGCGTAGGGCAGGTCTCTGGGGCCAACGTCCTGACTTTC.

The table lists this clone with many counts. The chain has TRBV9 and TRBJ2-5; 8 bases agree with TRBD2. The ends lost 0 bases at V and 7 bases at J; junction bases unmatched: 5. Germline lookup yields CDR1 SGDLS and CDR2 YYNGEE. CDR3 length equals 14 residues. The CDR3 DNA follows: TGTGCCAGCAGCGTAGAAAGCGGGGGCACGACCCAGTACTTC. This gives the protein CASSVESGGTTQYF.

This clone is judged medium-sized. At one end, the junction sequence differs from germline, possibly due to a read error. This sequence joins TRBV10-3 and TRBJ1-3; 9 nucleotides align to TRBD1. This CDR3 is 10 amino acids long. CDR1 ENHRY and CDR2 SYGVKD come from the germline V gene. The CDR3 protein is CAMGDRERHF. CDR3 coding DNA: TGTGCCATGGGGGACAGGGAGCGACATTTT.

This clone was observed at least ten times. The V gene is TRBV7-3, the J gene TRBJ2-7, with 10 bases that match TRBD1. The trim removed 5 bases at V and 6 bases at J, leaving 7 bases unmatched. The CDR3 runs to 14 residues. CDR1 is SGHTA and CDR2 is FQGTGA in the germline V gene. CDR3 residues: CASSTGTGDPEQYF. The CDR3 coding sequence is TGTGCCAGCAGCACCGGGACAGGGGATCCCGAGCAGTACTTC.

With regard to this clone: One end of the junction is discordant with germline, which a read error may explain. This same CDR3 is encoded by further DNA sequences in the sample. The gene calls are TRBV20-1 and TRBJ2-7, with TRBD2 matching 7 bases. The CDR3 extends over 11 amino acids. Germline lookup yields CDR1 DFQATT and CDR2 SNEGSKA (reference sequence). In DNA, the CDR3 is TGCAGCGCTAGTGGGGGGGGTGAGCAGTACTTC. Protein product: CSASGGGEQYF.

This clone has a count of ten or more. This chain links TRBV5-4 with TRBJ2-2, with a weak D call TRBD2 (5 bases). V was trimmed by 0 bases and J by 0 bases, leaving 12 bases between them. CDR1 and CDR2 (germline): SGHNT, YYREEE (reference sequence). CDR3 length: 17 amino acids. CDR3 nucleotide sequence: TGTGCCAGCAGCTTGGGTTCGGGGAGCACGAACACCGGGGAGCTGTTTTTT. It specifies CASSLGSGSTNTGELFF.

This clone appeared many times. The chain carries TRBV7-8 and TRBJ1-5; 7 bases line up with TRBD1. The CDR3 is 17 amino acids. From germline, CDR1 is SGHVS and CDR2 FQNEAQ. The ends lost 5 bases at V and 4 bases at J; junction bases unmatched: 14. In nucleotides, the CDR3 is TGTGCCAGCAGCGCAGCTGGGGCAGGGGGTAGTAATCAGCCCCAGCATTTT. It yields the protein CASSAAGAGGSNQPQHF.